Below are 7 T cell receptor beta chains sequenced from a single sample in a study of neurological immune-mediated disorders. As to time point: technical triplicate 1. MiXCR was run by TCRdb on the 5' RACE reads, yielding one entry per CDR3 protein. The sample carries about 38,000 distinct CDR3 sequences, over 8.5% recorded once. The source material was PBMCs. Receptors originate from a man between 60 and 70 years old with HTLV-1-associated myelopathy (HAM/TSP).

This clonotype was observed at least ten times. The chain recombines TRBV7-3 with TRBJ2-1; 13 positions agree with TRBD2. V shed 5 bases, J shed 11 bases, and the junction held 9 bases outside the gene matches. Germline V gene sequence: CDR1 SGHTA, CDR2 FQGTGA. The CDR3 extends over 15 amino acids. In DNA, the CDR3 is TGTGCCAGCAGCGAAACCATGGGACTAGCGGGGAAGCAGTTCTTC. Translating gives CASSETMGLAGKQFF. Together with reference TRBV7-3 and TRBJ2-1, the CDR3 gives the full variable domain: GAGVSQTPSNKVTEKGKYVELRCDPISGHTALYWYRQSLGQGPEFLIYFQGTGAADDSGLPNDRFFAVRPEGSVSTLKIQRTERGDSAVYLCASSETMGLAGKQFFGPGTRLTVL.

About this clonotype: One end of the junction is discordant with germline, which a read error may explain. The V and J genes are TRBV2 and TRBJ2-6, with D possibly matching TRBD2 (6 bases). CDR3 size: 15 residues. Germline V gives CDR1 SNHLY, CDR2 FYNNEI. CDR3 sequence (DNA): TGTGCCAGCAGTTTCCGGGGGTCTGGGGCCAAAGTCCTGACTTTC. Translation: CASSFRGSGAKVLTF.

This clonotype was seen at least ten times. The chain combines TRBV29-1 with TRBJ1-4; D unresolved. Germline CDR1 SQVTM, CDR2 ANQGSEA. V was cut by 7 bases and J by 4 bases, with 7 bases left in between. This CDR3 has 11 residues. This CDR3 reads CSARLNEKLFF. CDR3 sequence (DNA): TGCAGCGCCCGACTTAATGAAAAACTGTTTTTT.

This clonotype was observed many times. The rearrangement uses TRBV4-1 and TRBJ2-7; D is undetermined. This CDR3 is built from 13 residues. Trimming pared 4 bases from V and 6 bases from J, leaving 13 bases between. Per the germline V gene, CDR1 is MGHRA and CDR2 is YSYEKL. The CDR3 DNA follows: TGCGCCAGCAGCCCCCTCGTAGGTGGCGAGCAGTACTTC. Its translation: CASSPLVGGEQYF.

This clonotype was picked up many times. V is TRBV28 and J is TRBJ2-5; D could derive from TRBD1 or TRBD2 (5 bases each). Per the germline V gene, CDR1 is MDHEN and CDR2 is SYDVKM. CDR3 length equals 14 residues. Deletions cut 4 bases from V and 1 base from J, with 10 bases between. CDR3 region: CASSSGQSQETQYF. The CDR3 DNA is TGTGCCAGCAGTTCGGGGCAGTCCCAAGAGACCCAGTACTTC.

This clonotype has ten or more counts. The chain couples TRBV10-3 to TRBJ2-3, with 7 bases matching TRBD2. From germline, CDR1 is ENHRY and CDR2 SYGVKD. V shed 5 bases, J shed 5 bases, and the junction held 10 bases outside the gene matches. The CDR3 contains 15 residues. The CDR3 bases are TGTGCCATCAGTAAAAGCGGGAAGGGGTTAGATACGCAGTATTTT. Its protein product is CAISKSGKGLDTQYF.

On this clonotype: Sequence at one end of the junction differs from germline and may be a read error. The chain carries TRBV19 and TRBJ2-6, with 7 bases lining up with TRBD1. CDR3 length equals 17 residues. Germline lookup yields CDR1 LNHDA and CDR2 SQIVND (reference sequence). The CDR3 sequence: CASSQGTVHSGANVLTF. In nucleotides, the CDR3 is TGTGCCAGTAGTCAGGGGACAGTCCACTCTGGGGCCAACGTCCTTACTTTC.